The clone carrying this TCR beta chain has just a few counts. The antigen remains unidentified. Germline values: CDR1 SGHTS, CDR2 YDEGEE. This CDR3 contains 13 residues. Between the trimmed V and J ends, which lost 2 bases and 4 bases, there was a span of 9 bases. The data belong to a study of cytomegalovirus exposure and HLA in healthy donors. On the study more broadly: Most donors, 70% to 85% of approximately 400 genotyped, fell in the Caucasian-associated ancestry cluster. Study results and caveats: Exclusion as indistinguishable affected some V segments, including TRBV6-2 and TRBV6-3. The study listed around 150 cytomegalovirus-associated TCR beta chains.

Donors were ostensibly healthy at sampling, although undocumented immune exposures were probable. PCR involved 60 Vbeta and 13 Jbeta primers. Some clones are missing from TCRdb's copy, which holds only in-frame ones; the method was immunoSEQ multiplex PCR. The table records 70,000 to 100,000 clones, about 84% of them present only once. Sample: PBMCs. This chain uses TRBV5-8 with TRBJ1-2; possibly TRBD1 for D (6 bases). The clonotype comes from a man younger than 35 in good health and CMV-seronegative. CDR3 protein: CASSLQGAYGYTF. CDR3 nucleotides: TGTGCCAGCAGCTTACAGGGTGCCTATGGCTACACCTTC.